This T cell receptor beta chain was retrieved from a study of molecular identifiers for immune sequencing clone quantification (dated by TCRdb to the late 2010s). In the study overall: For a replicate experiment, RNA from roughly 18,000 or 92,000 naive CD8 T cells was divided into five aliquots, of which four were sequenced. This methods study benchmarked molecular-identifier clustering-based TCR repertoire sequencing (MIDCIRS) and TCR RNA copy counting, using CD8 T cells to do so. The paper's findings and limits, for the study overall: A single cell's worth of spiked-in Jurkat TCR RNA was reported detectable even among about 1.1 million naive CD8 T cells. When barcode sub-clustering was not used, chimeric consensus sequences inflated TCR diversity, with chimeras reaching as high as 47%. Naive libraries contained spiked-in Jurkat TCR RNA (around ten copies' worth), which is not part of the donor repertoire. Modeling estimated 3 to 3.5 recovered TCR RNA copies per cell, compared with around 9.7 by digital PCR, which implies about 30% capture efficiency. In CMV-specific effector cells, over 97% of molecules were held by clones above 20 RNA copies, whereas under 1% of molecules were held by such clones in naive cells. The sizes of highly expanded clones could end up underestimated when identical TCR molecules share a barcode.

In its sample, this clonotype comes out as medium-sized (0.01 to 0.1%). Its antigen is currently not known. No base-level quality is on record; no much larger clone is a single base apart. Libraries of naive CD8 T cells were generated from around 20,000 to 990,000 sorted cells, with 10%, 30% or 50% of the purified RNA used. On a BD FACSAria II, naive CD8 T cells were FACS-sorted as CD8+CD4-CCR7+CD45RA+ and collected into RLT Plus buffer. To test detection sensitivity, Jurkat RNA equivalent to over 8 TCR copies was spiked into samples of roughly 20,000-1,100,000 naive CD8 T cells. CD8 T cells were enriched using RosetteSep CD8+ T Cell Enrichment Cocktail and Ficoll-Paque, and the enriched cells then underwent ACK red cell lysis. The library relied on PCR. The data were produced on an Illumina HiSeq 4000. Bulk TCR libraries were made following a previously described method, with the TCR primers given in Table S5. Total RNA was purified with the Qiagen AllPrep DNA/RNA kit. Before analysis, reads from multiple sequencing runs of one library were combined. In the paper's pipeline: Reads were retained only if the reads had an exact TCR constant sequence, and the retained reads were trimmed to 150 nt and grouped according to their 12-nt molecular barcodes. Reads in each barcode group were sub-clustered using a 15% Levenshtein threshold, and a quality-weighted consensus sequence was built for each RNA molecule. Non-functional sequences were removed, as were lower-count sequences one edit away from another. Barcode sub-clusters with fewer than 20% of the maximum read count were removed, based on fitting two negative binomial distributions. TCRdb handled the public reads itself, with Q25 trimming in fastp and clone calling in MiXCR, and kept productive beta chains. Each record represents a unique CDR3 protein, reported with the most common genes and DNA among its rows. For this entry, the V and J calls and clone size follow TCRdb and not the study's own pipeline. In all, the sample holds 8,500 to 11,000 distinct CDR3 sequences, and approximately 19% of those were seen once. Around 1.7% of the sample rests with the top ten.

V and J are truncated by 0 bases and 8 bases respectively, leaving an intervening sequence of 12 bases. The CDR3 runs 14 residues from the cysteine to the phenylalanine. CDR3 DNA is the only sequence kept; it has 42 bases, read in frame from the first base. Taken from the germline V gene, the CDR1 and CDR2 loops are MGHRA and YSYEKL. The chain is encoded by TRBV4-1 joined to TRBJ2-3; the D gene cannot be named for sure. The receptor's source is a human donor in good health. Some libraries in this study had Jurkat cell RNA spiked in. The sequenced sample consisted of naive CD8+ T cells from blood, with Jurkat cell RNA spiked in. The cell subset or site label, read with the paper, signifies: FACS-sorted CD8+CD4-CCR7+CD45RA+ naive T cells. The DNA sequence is TGCGCCAGCAGCCAAGAGGCCGGCCATGGTACGCAGTATTTT. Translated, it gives CASSQEAGHGTQYF.